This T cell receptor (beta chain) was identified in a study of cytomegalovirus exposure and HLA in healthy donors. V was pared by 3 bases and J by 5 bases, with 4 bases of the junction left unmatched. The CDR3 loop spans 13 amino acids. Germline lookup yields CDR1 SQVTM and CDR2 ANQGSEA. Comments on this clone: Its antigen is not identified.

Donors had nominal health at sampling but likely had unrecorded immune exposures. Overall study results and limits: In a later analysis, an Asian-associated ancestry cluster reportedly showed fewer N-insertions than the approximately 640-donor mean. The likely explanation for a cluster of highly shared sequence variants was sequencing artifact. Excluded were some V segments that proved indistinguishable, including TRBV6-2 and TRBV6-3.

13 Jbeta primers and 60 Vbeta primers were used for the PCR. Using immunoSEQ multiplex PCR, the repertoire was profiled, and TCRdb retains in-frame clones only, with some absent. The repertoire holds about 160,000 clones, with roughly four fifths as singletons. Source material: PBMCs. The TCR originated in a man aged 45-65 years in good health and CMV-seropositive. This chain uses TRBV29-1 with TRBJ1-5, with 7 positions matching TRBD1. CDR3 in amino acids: CSVETGIDQPQHF. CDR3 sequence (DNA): TGCAGCGTTGAGACAGGGATTGATCAGCCCCAGCATTTT.